This T cell receptor beta chain comes out of a study of blood T cell repertoires in COVID-19. Study-level background: The samples span acute and convalescent COVID-19 from the United States, Italy and Spain. Nucleic acid was either cDNA or gDNA, and it came from T cells, B-cell-depleted T cells, or PBMCs.

Per germline, CDR1 GTSNPN and CDR2 SVGIG (reference sequence). The V end lost 0 bases, the J end lost 5 bases, and 11 bases lay between the germline ends. The CDR3 length is 14 residues. Authors' analysis steps: Estimation of nucleated cell counts was performed using reference gene primer amplification. Assay used: immunoSEQ multiplex PCR; TCRdb lists only in-frame clones, some missing. The D gene and trimming were derived from the DNA, and the V and J assignments and clone size from that table. The sample has approximately 300,000 clones; about 83% are singletons. Sequenced input: peripheral blood. The clonotype was recovered from a woman in her fifties or sixties with acute or convalescent COVID-19. The chain recombines TRBV30 with TRBJ2-1, with D unclear. This chain's CDR3 is CAWSVEVADNEQFF. The CDR3 DNA follows: TGTGCCTGGAGTGTAGAGGTAGCCGACAATGAGCAGTTCTTC.